This is a list of T cell receptor beta chains from one sample in a study of T cell responses to AZD1222 COVID-19 vaccine. Clones were read by immunoSEQ multiplex PCR, and TCRdb kept only the in-frame ones, dropping some. The sample has 90,000 to 130,000 clones, approximately 90% seen once. This specimen consisted of peripheral blood, obtained 28 days after the second AZD1222 dose. The receptor set was obtained from an adult who received the AZD1222 COVID-19 vaccine. The CDR3 runs from the conserved cysteine through the conserved F or W. Each record gives: V gene, J gene, clone size, D gene, CDR3 DNA, CDR3 protein. The D gene is left open where the match is weak. Clone size is stated in some rows and not others, as once, few, many or a class when expanded.

>TRBV28|TRBJ2-1|-|-
TGTGCCAGCAGCTCGGGGACATTCTACAATGAGCAGTTCTTC
CASSSGTFYNEQFF
>TRBV2|TRBJ1-5|-|TRBD1
TGTGCCAGCAGCCCCACTTTAGACAGGGGGCCTGGAAGCAATCAGCCCCAGCATTTT
CASSPTLDRGPGSNQPQHF
>TRBV6-5|TRBJ2-7|-|TRBD1
TGTGCCAGCAGCGTACAGGGGGCGGTAACCTACGAGCAGTACTTC
CASSVQGAVTYEQYF
>TRBV28|TRBJ1-5|-|-
TGTGCCAGCAGTATGACTCTGGGCAATCAGCCCCAGCATTTT
CASSMTLGNQPQHF
>TRBV18|TRBJ1-2|-|TRBD1
TGTGCCAGCTCACCACGCGATGGGACAGGGAACGGCTACACCTTC
CASSPRDGTGNGYTF
>TRBV12-3/TRBV12-4|TRBJ1-1|-|-
TGTGCCAGCAGTGGGGCAGGAGCCACTGAAGCTTTCTTT
CASSGAGATEAFF
>TRBV2|TRBJ1-1|-|-
TGTGCCAGCAGTGGTCTCGGGGGTTTGGTCTGGGACACTGAAGCTTTCTTT
CASSGLGGLVWDTEAFF
>TRBV5-1|TRBJ1-3|-|-
TGCGCCAGCAGCTCGGACCCCTTAGGGGGAAACACCATATATTTT
CASSSDPLGGNTIYF
>TRBV10-3|TRBJ1-1|-|TRBD1
TGTGCCATCAGTGAGCACACAGGGGATCGGAGCACTGAAGCTTTCTTT
CAISEHTGDRSTEAFF
>TRBV5-4|TRBJ1-4|-|TRBD1
TGTGCCAGCAGCCCAGGACAGGGGGCGGGTGAAAAACTGTTTTTT
CASSPGQGAGEKLFF
>TRBV7-9|TRBJ2-7|-|TRBD1
TGTGCCAGCAGCTTACCGGGACAGGGGACCTACGAGCAGTACTTC
CASSLPGQGTYEQYF
>TRBV20-1|TRBJ1-5|-|-
TGCAGTGCTAGTCAGGGCTCGGGTCCTCAGCCCCAGCATTTT
CSASQGSGPQPQHF
>TRBV30|TRBJ1-5|-|-
TGTGCCTGGAGTAAGGGGGGGGAACAGCCCCAGCATTTT
CAWSKGGEQPQHF
>TRBV12-3/TRBV12-4|TRBJ2-5|-|-
TGTGCCAGCAGAACCTTGGGGACCCAGTACTTC
CASRTLGTQYF
>TRBV7-3|TRBJ1-2|once|-
TGTGCCAGCAGCCCCCTTCCGGGGGGGGCTAACTATGGCTACACCTTC
CASSPLPGGANYGYTF
>TRBV5-4|TRBJ1-1|-|-
TGTGCCAGCAGCAACGGTGGGGGGTCGCGGGGCACTGAAGCTTTCTTT
CASSNGGGSRGTEAFF
>TRBV6-6|TRBJ1-5|-|-
TGTGCCAGCAGTTACAGGGACTGGAATCAGCCCCAGCATTTT
CASSYRDWNQPQHF
>TRBV6-5|TRBJ1-1|-|TRBD1
TGTGCCAGCGCATGGACAGGGATCATGAACACTGAAGCTTTCTTT
CASAWTGIMNTEAFF
>TRBV19|TRBJ1-3|once|-
TGTGCCACCGGCGGAAACACCATATATTTT
CATGGNTIYF
>TRBV20-1|TRBJ1-2|-|-
TGCAGTGCTCTAAAGGAGGGTGGCTACACCTTC
CSALKEGGYTF
>TRBV30|TRBJ2-7|-|-
TGTGCCTGGAGTGGGCAGGGAGGTACCTACGAGCAGTACTTC
CAWSGQGGTYEQYF
>TRBV29-1|TRBJ1-1|-|-
TGCAGCGTCAGGCTGATGGGGGCTTTCTTT
CSVRLMGAFF
>TRBV27|TRBJ2-5|once|TRBD1
TGTGCCAGCAGTTCTCGGACAGGGTCAGAGACCCAGTACTTC
CASSSRTGSETQYF
>TRBV19|TRBJ1-3|once|TRBD1
TGTGGCGCCCGCGGGACAGGGGGCTCAAACACCATATATTTT
CGARGTGGSNTIYF
>TRBV3-1/TRBV3-2|TRBJ2-1|-|-
TGTGCCAGCAGCCAAGAGACTGGACAGAATGAGCAGTTCTTC
CASSQETGQNEQFF
>TRBV18|TRBJ2-3|-|-
TGTGCCAGCTCACCACAGGACGCAGATACGCAGTATTTT
CASSPQDADTQYF
>TRBV19|TRBJ2-7|-|-
TGTGCCAGTAGTATATCAGGGCAGGGTGTCTACGAGCAGTACTTC
CASSISGQGVYEQYF
>TRBV5-6|TRBJ2-3|-|TRBD2
TGTGCCAGCAGCAGCTGGACTAGCGGAACAGATACGCAGTATTTT
CASSSWTSGTDTQYF
>TRBV6-6|TRBJ1-1|-|-
TGTGCCAGCAGTTACCGACAAAACACTGAAGCTTTCTTT
CASSYRQNTEAFF
>TRBV5-1|TRBJ2-7|-|-
TGCGCCAGCAGCTTGGAAACAGCTCTTAGCTCCTACGAGCAGTACTTC
CASSLETALSSYEQYF
>TRBV7-6|TRBJ1-5|-|TRBD1
TGTGCCAGCAGCAGGGGACAGGGTAATCAGCCCCAGCATTTT
CASSRGQGNQPQHF
>TRBV5-1|TRBJ1-2|-|TRBD1
TGCGCCAGCAGCTATTGGACAGGGGGTAGGGACTATGGCTACACCTTC
CASSYWTGGRDYGYTF
>TRBV15|TRBJ2-2|-|TRBD2
TGTGCCACCAGCACCCCGGCGGGGGCTAGCGGGAGGGCCGGGTTGGATTCGAACACCGGGGAGCTGTTTTTT
CATSTPAGASGRAGLDSNTGELFF
>TRBV6-1|TRBJ1-5|-|-
TGTGCCAGCAGTGCCGAACCGAGTATAAGCAATCAGCCCCAGCATTTT
CASSAEPSISNQPQHF
>TRBV3-1/TRBV3-2|TRBJ1-1|-|-
TGTGCCAGCACCCCGGGGGAAAAGAACACTGAAGCTTTCTTT
CASTPGEKNTEAFF
>TRBV7-8|TRBJ2-3|-|-
TGTGCCAGCAGCTCTAGACGGACCCCCACAGATACGCAGTATTTT
CASSSRRTPTDTQYF
>TRBV6-2/TRBV6-3|TRBJ1-2|-|TRBD1
TGTGCCAGCAGTTTCGGACAGGCGGTCCCATCGAACTATGGCTACACCTTC
CASSFGQAVPSNYGYTF
>TRBV10-3|TRBJ1-6|once|-
TGTGCCATCAGTGAGGGGAACTCCTATAATTCACCCCTCCACTTT
CAISEGNSYNSPLHF
>TRBV5-1|TRBJ2-2|few|-
TGCGCCAGCAGCTGGACGGACAGCCAGACCGGGGAGCTGTTTTTT
CASSWTDSQTGELFF
>TRBV28|TRBJ1-2|-|-
TGTGCCAGCAGTTTGTACAGCCTCTATGGCTACACCTTC
CASSLYSLYGYTF
>TRBV14|TRBJ1-2|-|-
TGTGCCAGCAGCCAAGGAAGGGCAGGGGTGAAAGGCTACACCTTC
CASSQGRAGVKGYTF
>TRBV7-2|TRBJ2-1|-|-
TGTGCCAGCAGCCCAGGGGTCAGCTCCTACAATGAGCAGTTCTTC
CASSPGVSSYNEQFF
>TRBV9|TRBJ1-2|-|-
TGTGCCAGCAGCGGTTGGGGGGACCTCGAACAATTGATCTATGGCTACACCTTC
CASSGWGDLEQLIYGYTF
>TRBV5-4|TRBJ2-7|-|TRBD2
TGTGCCAGCAGCAGTTCTAGCGGGGGCTCTTACGAGCAGTACTTC
CASSSSSGGSYEQYF
>TRBV13|TRBJ2-5|-|TRBD2
TGTGCCAGCAGCCCATCTAGCGGACAAGAGACCCAGTACTTC
CASSPSSGQETQYF
>TRBV5-1|TRBJ2-2|-|TRBD1
TGCGCCAGCAGCACACAGGGGGCGGACACCGGGGAGCTGTTTTTT
CASSTQGADTGELFF
>TRBV6-5|TRBJ2-1|-|-
TGTGCCAGCAGTTACTCGAACAGGGCAGGGGTCAATGAGCAGTTCTTC
CASSYSNRAGVNEQFF
>TRBV27|TRBJ1-5|-|-
TGTGCCAGCAGTCCACAGCGCAATCAGCCCCAGCATTTT
CASSPQRNQPQHF
>TRBV7-8|TRBJ1-1|-|-
TGTGCCAGCAGCTTTCCCCCGGGCAGACCGAACACTGAAGCTTTCTTT
CASSFPPGRPNTEAFF
>TRBV6-5|TRBJ2-2|-|-
TGTGCCAGCAATATTGGGCACACCGGGGAGCTGTTTTTT
CASNIGHTGELFF
>TRBV14|TRBJ2-1|-|TRBD2
TGTGCCAGCAGCATTCGGGGTTTACTAGCGGACTCCATACCTTGGCAGTTCTTC
CASSIRGLLADSIPWQFF
>TRBV12-3/TRBV12-4|TRBJ1-4|-|-
TGTGCCAGCGGCCTCGGTTGGACTGAAAAACTGTTTTTT
CASGLGWTEKLFF
>TRBV12-3/TRBV12-4|TRBJ2-5|-|-
TGTGCCAGCAGTCTGATAACTGGGACCCAGTACTTC
CASSLITGTQYF